This TCR beta chain stems from a study of graft-versus-host responses after intestinal transplantation. Study results and limitations: Analysis identified GvH clones in recipient marrow, with some appearing first in ileum or blood.

About this clone: What it binds is not known.

Sequencing used immunoSEQ multiplex PCR; TCRdb keeps in-frame clones, though not all of them. Of 150,000 or so clones listed, around 90% were seen once; the top ten hold 0.19%. From germline, CDR1 is SGHNT and CDR2 YYREEE (reference sequence). The V gene end was trimmed by 4 bases and the J gene end by 6 bases; junction bases not matched to a gene: 2. The CDR3 covers 15 residues. The origin of this receptor is a human donor who received an intestinal transplant. Here the sequenced sample was unstimulated CD4+ T cells sorted from spleen or lymph node cells, taken before intestinal transplant. The chain combines TRBV5-4 with TRBJ2-1; 15 bases align to TRBD2. The chain's CDR3 is CASSPGLAGGNEQFF. For the CDR3, the DNA is TGTGCCAGCAGCCCGGGACTAGCGGGAGGCAATGAGCAGTTCTTC. The whole variable domain, filled in from reference TRBV5-4 and TRBJ2-1, reads ETGVTQSPTHLIKTRGQQVTLRCSSQSGHNTVSWYQQALGQGPQFIFQYYREEENGRGNFPPRFSGLQFPNYSSELNVNALELDDSALYLCASSPGLAGGNEQFFGPGTRLTVL.